What follows is one TCR beta chain and its context. The repertoire was sequenced with immunoSEQ multiplex PCR; TCRdb's copy has only in-frame clones and lacks some. The sample has some 140,000 clones, approximately 80% seen once; the top ten hold less than 4%. This entry is derived from a study of cytotoxic CD8 clonotypes in ibrutinib-treated CLL. Germline CDR1 is SGHKS and CDR2 is YYEKEE (reference sequence). This CDR3 spans 17 amino acids. The V gene end was trimmed by 0 bases and the J gene end by 5 bases; junction bases not matched to a gene: 10. The chain uses TRBV5-5 and TRBJ1-1; 10 bases agree with TRBD1. The sequences come from PBMCs, collected after 24 months of ibrutinib treatment. This receptor was obtained from a human donor with chronic lymphocytic leukemia. The DNA for the CDR3 is TGTGCCAGCAGCTTGGGTGGGACAGGGGCTTTCGGGACTGAAGCTTTCTTT. This gives the protein CASSLGGTGAFGTEAFF.